These 26 T cell receptor beta chains were all obtained from the same sample, sequenced in a study of graft-versus-host responses after intestinal transplantation (dated by TCRdb to the early 2020s). Receptor libraries were prepared by the immunoSEQ multiplex PCR assay. The table was pulled from immuneACCESS by TCRdb, which kept in-frame rearrangements only. Such tables lose some clones; where checked, under half of the loss comes from unresolved V genes, and the rest has no known cause. The sample table contains about 92,000 clones; only one count was recorded for 75% to 95% of them. Of the sample, approximately 5.6% falls within the top ten clones. Interpreted using the paper, the time point label stands for: cells obtained before transplantation from donor or recipient. These receptors lack a known antigen. Source: unstimulated CD8+ T cells sorted from spleen or lymph node cells, taken before intestinal transplant. These receptors all come from a human donor who received an intestinal transplant.

Worth noting for this clone: Other DNA sequences in the same sample also yield this CDR3. The V and J genes are TRBV29-1 and TRBJ2-1; 8 bases fit TRBD2. The germline CDR1 and CDR2 sequences are SQVTM and ANQGSEA. The junction had 7 bases not matched to a gene; V was cut back by 4 bases and J by 2 bases. CDR3 length equals 15 residues. CDR3 sequence: CSVVPLAGTYNEQFF. CDR3 DNA: TGCAGCGTTGTGCCTTTAGCGGGAACCTACAATGAGCAGTTCTTC.

This sequence joins TRBV5-1 and TRBJ2-5, with 13 nucleotides matching TRBD2. The J call may be incorrect, as the DNA end agrees better with TRBJ2-7. Germline CDR1 SGHRS, CDR2 YFSETQ. The CDR3 sequence is 17 residues long. CDR3 bases: TGCGCCAGCAGCTTGGGGCTGGGACTAGCGGGACGCTACGAGCAGTACTTC. Its translation is CASSLGLGLAGRYEQYF.

The chain joins TRBV28 to TRBJ1-5; TRBD1 matches at 7 bases. The V segment lost 5 bases and the J segment 2 bases; nucleotides outside the gene matches: 6. The CDR3 extends over 15 amino acids. CDR1 MDHEN and CDR2 SYDVKM come from the germline V gene. CDR3 region: CASSPDREGNQPQHF. CDR3 coding DNA: TGTGCCAGCAGTCCCGACAGGGAAGGCAATCAGCCCCAGCATTTT.

This clone was detected a few times. V gene TRBV12-5 combines with J gene TRBJ2-4; 7 bases match TRBD1. CDR1 LGHNT and CDR2 FRNRAP come from the germline V gene. Trimming removed 2 bases from V and 1 base from J; junction bases left unmatched: 5. The CDR3 covers 16 residues. In DNA form, the CDR3 reads TGTGCTAGTGGTTTGCCGGGACAGAGCGCCAAAAACATTCAGTACTTC. Protein: CASGLPGQSAKNIQYF.

The chain recombines TRBV6-6 with TRBJ2-1; TRBD1 is a possible D gene (6 bases). The germline gives CDR1 MNHNY, CDR2 SVGAGI (reference sequence). V gave up 0 bases and J gave up 4 bases, with 13 bases separating them. The CDR3 has 16 amino acids. The CDR3 DNA reads TGTGCCAGCAGTTACTCCTCAGGGGAGTGGTACAATGAGCAGTTCTTC. Its translation: CASSYSSGEWYNEQFF.

The chain links TRBV5-6 to TRBJ2-5; TRBD1 is a possible D gene (6 bases). The CDR3 runs to 17 residues. Trimming cost V 0 bases and J 5 bases, with 20 bases left between them. In germline, CDR1 is SGHDT, CDR2 YYEEEE. CDR3 loop: CASSLVGTGPLEETQYF. CDR3 DNA: TGTGCCAGCAGCTTGGTGGGAACAGGGCCCTTGGAGGAGACCCAGTACTTC.

The J gene is TRBJ2-1, the V gene TRBV10-1; D remains ambiguous. The CDR3 extends over 16 amino acids. With 6 bases removed from V and 9 bases from J, the gap between germline ends came to 24 bases. In germline, CDR1 is WNHNN, CDR2 SYGVQD (reference sequence). The CDR3 sequence: CASSPVWVHRPAEQFF. CDR3 sequence (DNA): TGCGCCAGCAGCCCCGTATGGGTTCACCGCCCCGCTGAGCAGTTCTTC.

This sequence joins TRBV10-2 and TRBJ2-7, with a weak D call TRBD2 (5 bases). V lost 6 bases and J 6 bases, leaving 15 bases between the germline ends. Per germline, CDR1 WSHSY and CDR2 SAAADI. This CDR3 region has 13 residues. CDR3 bases: TGCGCCAGCAGCCAACAGCACCGGGGCGAGCAGTACTTC. This gives the protein CASSQQHRGEQYF.

The chain is built from TRBV10-3 and TRBJ2-1, with D possibly TRBD2 on 6 matching bases. The CDR3 spans 17 residues. Trimming took off 0 bases at V and 9 bases at J, with 21 bases between the two ends. Per germline, CDR1 ENHRY and CDR2 SYGVKD. The CDR3 nucleotides are TGTGCCATCAGTGAGTCCATGATTTTGCGGGGCATAAGTGAGCAGTTCTTC. Translation: CAISESMILRGISEQFF.

V gene TRBV6-5 combines with J gene TRBJ2-5, with TRBD1 matching over 8 bases. The CDR3 covers 12 residues. The J segment lost 5 bases and the V segment lost 6 bases, leaving 2 bases of the junction unmatched. CDR1 is MNHEY, CDR2 SVGAGI, per germline. CDR3 amino acids: CASSRTGETQYF. CDR3 sequence (DNA): TGTGCCAGCAGCAGGACAGGGGAGACCCAGTACTTC.

V and J are TRBV6-1 and TRBJ1-4; 8 positions agree with TRBD1. Per the germline V gene, CDR1 is MNHNS and CDR2 is SASEGT. The CDR3 sequence is 16 residues long. V lost 2 bases and J lost 7; bases outside the gene matches: 9. CDR3 in DNA: TGTGCCAGCAGTGAATCTCTCGCGACAGGGGCTGAAAAACTGTTTTTT. It yields the protein CASSESLATGAEKLFF.

The chain uses TRBV6-5 and TRBJ2-7, with TRBD2 as a possible D gene (6 bases). The germline V gene encodes CDR1 MNHEY and CDR2 SVGAGI. V was trimmed by 4 bases and J by 3 bases, leaving 19 bases between them. This CDR3 comprises 16 residues. CDR3 residues: CASSLRLPGLYYEQYF. In DNA form, the CDR3 reads TGTGCCAGCAGTTTGCGCCTACCGGGACTCTACTACGAGCAGTACTTC.

The chain employs TRBV7-6 and TRBJ2-1; TRBD2 agrees at 9 bases. This CDR3 has 14 residues. Germline trimming cut 4 bases from V and 6 bases from J; bases unmatched to any gene: 4. Germline lookup yields CDR1 SGHVS and CDR2 FNYEAQ. CDR3 loop: CASSSLAGGNEQFF. The CDR3 DNA reads as TGTGCCAGCAGCTCACTAGCGGGTGGCAATGAGCAGTTCTTC.

This clone has only one observation. This chain joins TRBV19 and TRBJ1-2, with D perhaps matching TRBD1 (5 bases). This CDR3 contains 15 residues. Trimming cost V 5 bases and J 2 bases, with 15 bases left between them. Germline V gives CDR1 LNHDA, CDR2 SQIVND (reference sequence). Written as DNA, the CDR3 is TGTGCCAGTAGTCTCCGACAGACGCTAAACTATGGCTACACCTTC. This encodes CASSLRQTLNYGYTF. The full variable domain, completed using reference TRBV19 and TRBJ1-2, is DGGITQSPKYLFRKEGQNVTLSCEQNLNHDAMYWYRQDPGQGLRLIYYSQIVNDFQKGDIAEGYSVSREKKESFPLTVTSAQKNPTAFYLCASSLRQTLNYGYTFGSGTRLTVV.

This CDR3 is CASSLGSGRLSTDTQYF. CDR3 nucleotide sequence: TGCGCCAGCAGTCTGGGTAGCGGGAGGCTTAGCACAGATACGCAGTATTTT. This chain connects TRBV23-1 to TRBJ2-3; TRBD2 matches 10 bases. TRBV23-1 qualifies as an ORF whose function is uncertain. The CDR3 loop spans 17 amino acids. The J segment lost 0 bases and the V segment lost 4 bases, leaving 7 bases of the junction unmatched.

The chain employs TRBV5-6 and TRBJ2-1, with 7 bases matching TRBD1. Trimming removed 3 bases from V and 5 bases from J; junction bases left unmatched: 5. Germline CDR1 SGHDT, CDR2 YYEEEE. This CDR3 spans 14 amino acids. CDR3 bases: TGTGCCAGCAGCTATCCTACAGGGGACAATGAGCAGTTCTTC. It encodes CASSYPTGDNEQFF.

The CDR3 sequence is CASSFGQQGYKTYEQYF. The CDR3 region has the DNA TGTGCCAGCAGCTTCGGTCAGCAAGGTTACAAAACCTACGAGCAGTACTTC. The chain couples TRBV7-9 to TRBJ2-7; D is unclear. V was trimmed by 3 bases and J by 2 bases, leaving 20 bases between them. CDR1 and CDR2 from the germline V gene are SEHNR and FQNEAQ (reference sequence). The CDR3 runs to 17 residues.

This rearrangement joins TRBV7-7 to TRBJ2-1, with 8 bases aligning to TRBD2. V shed 8 bases, J shed 7 bases, and the junction held 7 bases outside the gene matches. This CDR3 has 13 amino acids. Looked up from germline, CDR1 is SSHAT and CDR2 is FNYEAQ (reference sequence). This CDR3 is CASQTSDPNEQFF. CDR3 bases: TGTGCCAGCCAGACTAGCGATCCGAATGAGCAGTTCTTC.

The chain carries TRBV27 and TRBJ1-1; no firm D call. The germline V and J ends were trimmed by 3 bases and 3 bases, with 8 bases remaining between them. This CDR3 has 13 residues. Germline-derived CDR1 and CDR2 are MNHEY and SMNVEV (reference sequence). The CDR3 region has the DNA TGTGCCAGCAGTTTCGGTGAGCACACTGAAGCTTTCTTT. It translates to CASSFGEHTEAFF.

This chain connects TRBV29-1 to TRBJ1-5; D is unclear. V was shortened by 6 bases and J by 4 bases, with 16 bases between the two germline ends. This CDR3 spans 14 amino acids. Germline CDR1 SQVTM, CDR2 ANQGSEA. The CDR3 DNA reads as TGCAGCGTCAACTTCGAGGGTGGTAATCAGCCCCAGCATTTT. As protein: CSVNFEGGNQPQHF.

The rearrangement uses TRBV19 and TRBJ2-7; a weak D match, TRBD2 (5 bases). Trimming shortened V by 4 bases and J by 5 bases, and 18 bases separated the two germline ends. CDR1 and CDR2 (germline): LNHDA, SQIVND (reference sequence). The CDR3 runs 15 residues. The CDR3 DNA follows: TGTGCCAGTAGTAATATGGGCCTAGCAACCCACGAGCAGTACTTC. Translated: CASSNMGLATHEQYF.

In nucleotides, the CDR3 is TGTGCCAGCAGCTTTAGCGGGGGCACAGATACGCAGTATTTT. Translation gives CASSFSGGTDTQYF. The chain employs TRBV7-6 and TRBJ2-3, with 8 bases that match TRBD2. CDR1 and CDR2 (germline): SGHVS, FNYEAQ. The CDR3 is 14 amino acids. The junction had 0 bases not matched to a gene; V was cut back by 3 bases and J by 1 base. The full variable domain, its missing parts supplied by reference TRBV7-6 and TRBJ2-3, is GAGVSQSPRYKVTKRGQDVALRCDPISGHVSLYWYRQALGQGPEFLTYFNYEAQQDKSGLPNDRFSAERPEGSISTLTIQRTEQRDSAMYRCASSFSGGTDTQYFGPGTRLTVL.

V is TRBV19 and J is TRBJ1-2, with D perhaps matching TRBD1 (5 bases). Per germline, CDR1 LNHDA and CDR2 SQIVND (reference sequence). This CDR3 spans 11 amino acids. V lost 3 bases to trimming and J lost 11 bases, with 10 bases between them. CDR3 in amino acids: CASSISGIYTF. CDR3 coding DNA: TGTGCCAGTAGTATCTCAGGGATATACACCTTC.

This clone was seen only once. V is TRBV7-9 and J is TRBJ1-5, with D perhaps TRBD1 (5 bases). The CDR3 is 14 residues long. The V gene lost 5 bases and the J gene lost 5 bases, with 13 bases spanning the gap. Germline lookup yields CDR1 SEHNR and CDR2 FQNEAQ (reference sequence). CDR3 loop: CASSPAGSHQPQHF. As DNA, the CDR3 is TGTGCCAGCAGCCCAGCAGGGTCACATCAGCCCCAGCATTTT.

This chain links TRBV19 with TRBJ2-2; 9 positions agree with TRBD1. Germline CDR1 and CDR2: LNHDA and SQIVND (reference sequence). This CDR3 is built from 15 residues. V shed 6 bases and J 4 bases; nucleotides not matched to a gene: 6. CDR3 residues: CASSPGQGFTGELFF. In DNA form, the CDR3 reads TGTGCCAGTAGCCCGGGACAGGGTTTCACCGGGGAGCTGTTTTTT.

The CDR3: CASSDRETSWNEQFF. The CDR3 nucleotides read TGTGCCAGCAGTGACAGGGAGACTAGCTGGAATGAGCAGTTCTTC. This chain joins TRBV28 and TRBJ2-1, with D perhaps being TRBD1 or TRBD2 (7 bases each). Germline V gene lookup returns CDR1 MDHEN and CDR2 SYDVKM. Trimming left V 5 bases short and J 7 bases short, with 18 bases between. The CDR3 consists of 15 residues.